The sequence of this T cell receptor beta chain was determined in a study of CD8+ T cells in alopecia areata. Across the whole study: Treated patients were dosed with oral tofacitinib, taking 5 to 10 mg twice daily. Once tofacitinib had been taken for 6 to 18 months, 6 months off drug followed. Study results and limitations: In scalp, tofacitinib significantly decreased clonality and expanded CD8+ clones among the top 100.

Details on this clone: The target antigen is unknown.

Sequencing used cDNA as its template, made by extracting RNA and reverse transcribing it. Clones were read by immunoSEQ multiplex PCR, and TCRdb kept only the in-frame ones, dropping some. Among some 42,000 clones listed, roughly 92% were seen once. CDR3 length: 16 amino acids. Germline loops: CDR1 MGHDK, CDR2 SYGVNS. The V and J ends lost 0 bases and 4 bases respectively, with 15 bases between them. This sample's treatment: oral pan-JAK inhibitor, 5-10 mg twice daily. The sample in question was CD8+ T cells sorted from blood, obtained at week 24, from a patient treated with tofacitinib. This receptor was obtained from a human donor with alopecia areata. The chain is built from TRBV25-1 and TRBJ1-2; D is perhaps TRBD1 (6 bases). For the CDR3, the DNA is TGTGCCAGCAGTGAATATATTCAGGGGAGAGGCTATGGCTACACCTTC. Its protein is CASSEYIQGRGYGYTF.